One T cell receptor (beta chain) is described in this entry. The antigen is unknown. The source of the sample is a study of shared clonotypes between healthy human individuals. Overall study results and limits: Despite large depth, sorted-subset datasets appeared incompletely sequenced. Sample collection involved blood only; tissue repertoires are likely different. The authors expected sequencing depth to affect clonotype sharing among donors. Having only a few donors restricted how much genetic and exposure-history diversity was captured.

CDR1 is LNHNV and CDR2 is YYDKDF in the germline V gene (reference sequence). The V gene end was trimmed by 3 bases and the J gene end by 8 bases; junction bases not matched to a gene: 5. This CDR3 spans 14 amino acids. Assay used: immunoSEQ multiplex PCR; TCRdb lists only in-frame clones, some missing. The sample lists about 1.4 million clones, approximately 96% occurring once. The sequenced sample consisted of naive CD4+ T cells sorted from blood. Subset denoted: CD45RA+ positively selected. V is TRBV15 and J is TRBJ1-4; 8 bases are shared with TRBD1. This receptor was obtained from a man aged 25-40 years in good health. Written as DNA, the CDR3 is TGTGCCACCAGCAGGGACAGGGTGGACGAAAAACTGTTTTTT. Its translation: CATSRDRVDEKLFF.